This is a list of T cell receptor beta chains from one sample in a study of T cells after yellow fever vaccination. MiXCR, applied by TCRdb to the 5' RACE reads, yields one record per CDR3 protein. The repertoire holds some 400,000 distinct CDR3 sequences, with around 19% as singletons. Material: PBMCs, obtained before the yellow fever booster vaccination. The receptor source for this set is a man between 18 and 29 years old who received the YFV17D yellow fever vaccine. CDR3s include the opening cysteine and the closing phenylalanine or tryptophan. The D gene is left open where the match is weak. Part of the rows lack a size; the others show once, few, many or a class for expanded clones.

abundance: NA
d_gene: TRBD2
j_gene: TRBJ2-1
v_gene: TRBV12-3/TRBV12-4
CDR3nt: TGTGCCAGCAGTTTATTGCGGCGAGGACTAGCTGGTTCCTACAATGAGCAGTTCTTC
CDR3aa: CASSLLRRGLAGSYNEQFF

abundance: many
d_gene: NA
j_gene: TRBJ1-2
v_gene: TRBV12-3/TRBV12-4
CDR3nt: TGTGCCAGCAGTTATGACAGCTATGGCTACACCTTC
CDR3aa: CASSYDSYGYTF

abundance: NA
d_gene: NA
j_gene: TRBJ2-5
v_gene: TRBV4-2
CDR3nt: TGTGCCAGCAGCCAAGGAGAAGGCGGGGAATACGAAGAGACCCAGTACTTC
CDR3aa: CASSQGEGGEYEETQYF

abundance: few
d_gene: NA
j_gene: TRBJ1-5
v_gene: TRBV7-9
CDR3nt: TGTGCCAGCAGCTTTAGCCCCGGTTTCGGGAGCAATCAGCCCCAGCATTTT
CDR3aa: CASSFSPGFGSNQPQHF

abundance: NA
d_gene: NA
j_gene: TRBJ2-1
v_gene: TRBV27
CDR3nt: TGTGCCAGCAGTTTTAGGGGGTTATACAATGAGCAGTTCTTC
CDR3aa: CASSFRGLYNEQFF

abundance: NA
d_gene: TRBD1
j_gene: TRBJ1-1
v_gene: TRBV7-2
CDR3nt: TGTGCCAGCAACCGACAGGGAAGAGGAGCTTTCTTT
CDR3aa: CASNRQGRGAFF

abundance: few
d_gene: NA
j_gene: TRBJ2-7
v_gene: TRBV29-1
CDR3nt: TGCAGCGTTCGTAGTGGATCGCAGGGCGAGCAGTACTTC
CDR3aa: CSVRSGSQGEQYF

abundance: many
d_gene: NA
j_gene: TRBJ2-1
v_gene: TRBV28
CDR3nt: TGTGCCAGCAGTCCCGGAACAGGGCCCTACAATGAGCAGTTCTTC
CDR3aa: CASSPGTGPYNEQFF

abundance: NA
d_gene: NA
j_gene: TRBJ1-1
v_gene: TRBV7-8
CDR3nt: TGTGCCAGCAGCTTAGGCGGCCCTGTGGTTTTCTTT
CDR3aa: CASSLGGPVVFF

abundance: many
d_gene: NA
j_gene: TRBJ2-1
v_gene: TRBV7-8
CDR3nt: TGTGCCAGCAGCTCCTTTAACAATGAGCAGTTCTTC
CDR3aa: CASSSFNNEQFF

abundance: few
d_gene: NA
j_gene: TRBJ1-1
v_gene: TRBV18
CDR3nt: TGTGCCAGCTCCCAGGCCGACACTGAAGCTTTCTTT
CDR3aa: CASSQADTEAFF

abundance: NA
d_gene: NA
j_gene: TRBJ2-3
v_gene: TRBV29-1
CDR3nt: TGCAGCGTTGAAGATCGGGGATCAGATACGCAGTATTTT
CDR3aa: CSVEDRGSDTQYF

abundance: few
d_gene: NA
j_gene: TRBJ2-3
v_gene: TRBV29-1
CDR3nt: TGCAGCGTTGAAGATCCCACAGATACGCAGTATTTT
CDR3aa: CSVEDPTDTQYF

abundance: NA
d_gene: NA
j_gene: TRBJ1-1
v_gene: TRBV6-1
CDR3nt: TGTGCCAGCAGTGTGACGGTTGAAGCTTTCTTT
CDR3aa: CASSVTVEAFF

abundance: NA
d_gene: NA
j_gene: TRBJ2-3
v_gene: TRBV10-3
CDR3nt: TGTGCCATCAGTGCGTTGGGGGGAAGCACAGATACGCAGTATTTT
CDR3aa: CAISALGGSTDTQYF

abundance: NA
d_gene: NA
j_gene: TRBJ1-2
v_gene: TRBV6-5
CDR3nt: TGTGCCAGCAGTTACACTGGCACACGGGATGGCTACACCTTC
CDR3aa: CASSYTGTRDGYTF

abundance: many
d_gene: TRBD2
j_gene: TRBJ2-3
v_gene: TRBV5-1
CDR3nt: TGCGCCAGCAGCTTGACTAGCGGGGCAGATACGCAGTATTTT
CDR3aa: CASSLTSGADTQYF

abundance: NA
d_gene: NA
j_gene: TRBJ1-4
v_gene: TRBV7-2
CDR3nt: TGTGCCAGCAGCCGAGATGTAAGCGTTGAAAAACTGTTTTTT
CDR3aa: CASSRDVSVEKLFF

abundance: NA
d_gene: NA
j_gene: TRBJ2-3
v_gene: TRBV10-3
CDR3nt: TGTGCCATCACTGCAGGGTGGGCGACAGATACGCAGTATTTT
CDR3aa: CAITAGWATDTQYF

abundance: NA
d_gene: NA
j_gene: TRBJ1-1
v_gene: TRBV7-8
CDR3nt: TGTGCCAGCAGCTTATTTACTTCGGACACTGAAGCTTTCTTT
CDR3aa: CASSLFTSDTEAFF

abundance: NA
d_gene: TRBD2
j_gene: TRBJ2-3
v_gene: TRBV27
CDR3nt: TGTGCCAGCAGTTTTTGGGCTAGCGGGACAGATACGCAGTATTTT
CDR3aa: CASSFWASGTDTQYF

abundance: NA
d_gene: TRBD1
j_gene: TRBJ2-1
v_gene: TRBV5-5
CDR3nt: TGTGCCAGCAGCACCTGGTGGCAGGGGGCTGGCAATGAGCAGTTCTTC
CDR3aa: CASSTWWQGAGNEQFF

abundance: NA
d_gene: TRBD2
j_gene: TRBJ2-7
v_gene: TRBV9
CDR3nt: TGTGCCAGCTCCCGGGGGGATCCCCACGAGCAGTACTTC
CDR3aa: CASSRGDPHEQYF

abundance: few
d_gene: NA
j_gene: TRBJ1-1
v_gene: TRBV7-9
CDR3nt: TGTGCCATCACTATCGACAGCGCGGAAAGCACTGAAGCTTTCTTT
CDR3aa: CAITIDSAESTEAFF

abundance: NA
d_gene: TRBD2
j_gene: TRBJ2-2
v_gene: TRBV5-1
CDR3nt: TGCGCCAGCAGCCCCGGCCGACTAGCGGGGGAGGTCACCGGGGAGCTGTTTTTT
CDR3aa: CASSPGRLAGEVTGELFF

abundance: few
d_gene: NA
j_gene: TRBJ1-4
v_gene: TRBV7-2
CDR3nt: TGTGCCAGCAGCTCCCAAAGAAGACAAGAAAAACTGTTTTTT
CDR3aa: CASSSQRRQEKLFF

abundance: NA
d_gene: TRBD1
j_gene: TRBJ2-4
v_gene: TRBV5-1
CDR3nt: TGCGCCAGCAGCCCAGGGACAGGGGGTCTCGTCGACATTCAGTACTTC
CDR3aa: CASSPGTGGLVDIQYF

abundance: few
d_gene: NA
j_gene: TRBJ2-2
v_gene: TRBV20-1
CDR3nt: TGCAGTGCTAGGGACAGCCGAAAGAACACCGGGGAGCTGTTTTTT
CDR3aa: CSARDSRKNTGELFF

abundance: many
d_gene: NA
j_gene: TRBJ1-4
v_gene: TRBV5-1
CDR3nt: TGCGCCAGCAGCTCGACGGGCTCCGAAGGGGAAAAACTGTTTTTT
CDR3aa: CASSSTGSEGEKLFF

abundance: NA
d_gene: NA
j_gene: TRBJ1-4
v_gene: TRBV15
CDR3nt: TGTGCCACCAGCGGGGGGACAAGAGAAAATGAAAAACTGTTTTTT
CDR3aa: CATSGGTRENEKLFF

abundance: few
d_gene: TRBD1
j_gene: TRBJ2-3
v_gene: TRBV5-1
CDR3nt: TGCGCCAGCGCGGGACAGGGCAGCGATACGCAGTATTTT
CDR3aa: CASAGQGSDTQYF

abundance: few
d_gene: NA
j_gene: TRBJ1-1
v_gene: TRBV6-1
CDR3nt: TGTGCCAGCGGCAACAGGGCGCTCACTGAAGCTTTCTTT
CDR3aa: CASGNRALTEAFF

abundance: few
d_gene: NA
j_gene: TRBJ1-2
v_gene: TRBV4-3
CDR3nt: TGCGCCAGCAGCCAAGATTGGAAGGGTTTCGGCAATGGCTACACCTTC
CDR3aa: CASSQDWKGFGNGYTF

abundance: few
d_gene: NA
j_gene: TRBJ1-2
v_gene: TRBV3-1
CDR3nt: TGTGCCAGCAGCCAAGTCGGCAGAATTAACTATGGCTACACCTTC
CDR3aa: CASSQVGRINYGYTF

abundance: NA
d_gene: NA
j_gene: TRBJ1-4
v_gene: TRBV20-1
CDR3nt: TGCAGTGCTAGATTCAGGTCGGTTCGTGAAAAACTGTTTTTT
CDR3aa: CSARFRSVREKLFF

abundance: few
d_gene: NA
j_gene: TRBJ2-4
v_gene: TRBV7-8
CDR3nt: TGTGCCAGCAGCTCCGACTATATTGCCAAAAACATTCAGTACTTC
CDR3aa: CASSSDYIAKNIQYF

abundance: NA
d_gene: TRBD1
j_gene: TRBJ2-3
v_gene: TRBV27
CDR3nt: TGTGCCAGCAGTTTTTACAGGGGGTCGGATACGCAGTATTTT
CDR3aa: CASSFYRGSDTQYF

abundance: NA
d_gene: NA
j_gene: TRBJ1-2
v_gene: TRBV4-2
CDR3nt: TGTGCCAGCAGCCAAGCGGTTGGAGTCTATGGCTACACCTTC
CDR3aa: CASSQAVGVYGYTF

abundance: NA
d_gene: NA
j_gene: TRBJ2-7
v_gene: TRBV3-1
CDR3nt: TGTGCCAGCAGCCAGGGGATCCCCTACGAGCAGTACTTC
CDR3aa: CASSQGIPYEQYF